Listed here are 30 T cell receptor beta chains from one sample, sequenced in a study of CD8+CD57+ T cells in acquired aplastic anemia. The study profiled TCR beta VDJ and CDR3 using genomic DNA as template. TCRdb itself ran the reads through MiXCR, one entry per CDR3 protein. The sample includes under 350,000 distinct CDR3 sequences, 56% of them seen just once. The sequencing input was sorted CD4+, CD8+, or CD8+CD57+ T cells (not recorded which) from PBMCs. The source of these receptors is a human donor with severe aplastic anemia or a healthy control (not recorded which).

With respect to this clonotype: A much larger clone differs from this one at a single base, so this may be a read error. The V gene is TRBV27, the J gene TRBJ2-3; D is possibly TRBD2 (5 bases). The CDR3 has 13 residues. CDR1 is MNHEY and CDR2 is SMNVEV in the germline V gene (reference sequence). For the CDR3, the DNA is TGTGCCAGCACGATGGCTAGCACAGATGCGCAGTATTTT. Protein sequence: CASTMASTDAQYF.

The chain has TRBV12-3 or TRBV12-4 and TRBJ2-3, with a weak D call TRBD1 (8 bases). The V end lost 7 bases, the J end lost 1 base, and 15 bases lay between the germline ends. The CDR3 covers 15 residues. The CDR3 DNA sequence: TGTGCCAGCACCGAGCGGGGACAGGGCACAGATACGCAGTATTTT. It codes for CASTERGQGTDTQYF.

The chain combines TRBV10-3 with TRBJ1-1; D is ambiguous. The CDR3 is 11 amino acids. V was pared by 3 bases and J by 8 bases, with 7 bases between. In germline, CDR1 is ENHRY, CDR2 SYGVKD. CDR3 residues: CAISEYHEAFF. Written as DNA, the CDR3 is TGTGCCATCAGTGAATACCACGAAGCTTTCTTT.

This clonotype was recorded a few times. This sequence joins TRBV2 and TRBJ1-6; perhaps TRBD1 as D (5 bases). Trimming cost V 7 bases and J 10 bases, with 8 bases left between them. CDR3 length equals 11 residues. Per the germline V gene, CDR1 is SNHLY and CDR2 is FYNNEI. This CDR3 is CASKGLSPLHF. The CDR3 DNA reads TGTGCCAGCAAGGGACTATCACCCCTCCACTTT. The variable domain in full, with the rest retrieved from reference TRBV2 and TRBJ1-6, is EPEVTQTPSHQVTQMGQEVILRCVPISNHLYFYWYRQILGQKVEFLVSFYNNEISEKSEIFDDQFSVERPDGSNFTLKIRSTKLEDSAMYFCASKGLSPLHFGNGTRLTVT.

The chain employs TRBV12-3 or TRBV12-4 and TRBJ1-1; tentatively, D is TRBD1 (6 bases). The CDR3 sequence is 14 residues long. The V end lost 4 bases, the J end lost 5 bases, and 14 bases lay between the germline ends. In DNA, the CDR3 is TGTGCCAGCAGTTCATCGGACAGAGGGACTGAAGCTTTCTTT. It yields the protein CASSSSDRGTEAFF.

V is TRBV20-1 and J is TRBJ2-4, with 8 bases aligning to TRBD1. Germline V gene sequence: CDR1 DFQATT, CDR2 SNEGSKA (reference sequence). J gave up 8 bases and V 6 bases, and 6 bases lay outside the gene matches. The CDR3 covers 12 residues. CDR3 sequence (DNA): TGCAGTGCCTTGACAGGGGCCGACATTCAGTACTTC. Its protein is CSALTGADIQYF.

The chain links TRBV9 to TRBJ2-2; D gene ambiguous. Germline CDR1 reads SGDLS; CDR2 reads YYNGEE. V lost 2 bases to trimming and J lost 7 bases, with 9 bases between them. CDR3 length: 13 amino acids. The CDR3 nucleotides are TGTGCCAGCAGCGTGATAGTGAGCGGGGAGCTGTTTTTT. This gives the protein CASSVIVSGELFF.

This clonotype was detected ten times or more. This chain links TRBV19 with TRBJ2-7; no firm D call. Germline V gives CDR1 LNHDA, CDR2 SQIVND (reference sequence). V shed 3 bases and J shed 1 base, with 7 bases lying between them. The CDR3 extends over 13 amino acids. CDR3 nucleotides: TGTGCCAGTAGTATCCAGGAATCCTACGAGCAGTACTTC. Residues: CASSIQESYEQYF.

This chain links TRBV2 with TRBJ1-4; TRBD1 might be the D (6 bases). Trimming took off 7 bases at V and 1 base at J, with 13 bases between the two ends. The V gene's germline CDR1 is SNHLY and CDR2 FYNNEI. The CDR3 contains 15 residues. The CDR3 nucleotides are TGTGCCAGCAACAGTCTAGGGGGAACTAATGAAAAACTGTTTTTT. Translation: CASNSLGGTNEKLFF. The entire variable domain, with the rest obtained from reference TRBV2 and TRBJ1-4, is as follows: EPEVTQTPSHQVTQMGQEVILRCVPISNHLYFYWYRQILGQKVEFLVSFYNNEISEKSEIFDDQFSVERPDGSNFTLKIRSTKLEDSAMYFCASNSLGGTNEKLFFGSGTQLSVL.

In this sample, this clonotype turned up a few times. This rearrangement joins TRBV7-6 to TRBJ1-5, with 9 positions matching TRBD1. The CDR3 spans 15 residues. Germline V gives CDR1 SGHVS, CDR2 FNYEAQ. Trimming cost V 3 bases and J 1 base; bases outside gene matches: 1. CDR3 sequence: CASSLGQGSNQPQHF. The CDR3 bases are TGTGCCAGCAGCTTGGGACAGGGCAGCAATCAGCCCCAGCATTTT.

This chain joins TRBV11-3 and TRBJ2-3, with 11 bases matching TRBD2. V trimming: 3 bases; J trimming: 3 bases; junction bases outside the gene matches: 14. CDR1 is SGHNT, CDR2 YENEEA, per germline. The CDR3 runs 19 residues. CDR3 DNA: TGTGCCAGCAGCTTGGCCTTAGTAGCGGGAGGGCCTGGAACAGATACGCAGTATTTT. Amino acid sequence: CASSLALVAGGPGTDTQYF.

The chain employs TRBV2 and TRBJ2-7; D perhaps matches TRBD2 (7 bases). The end of the DNA fits TRBJ2-5 better, so the J call may be wrong. The CDR3 is made up of 17 amino acids. Germline V lookup: CDR1 SNHLY, CDR2 FYNNEI. The CDR3 is CASTGRDNTGEGETQYF. CDR3 sequence (DNA): TGTGCCAGTACAGGGAGGGATAACACCGGGGAAGGAGAGACCCAGTACTTC.

The genes are TRBV2 and TRBJ1-1; D not certain. Germline V gene data show CDR1 as SNHLY and CDR2 as FYNNEI. CDR3 length: 14 amino acids. Trimming pared 4 bases from V and 2 bases from J, leaving 11 bases between. CDR3 nucleotide sequence: TGTGCCAGCAGTGTCCTTTTGACTAACACTGAAGCTTTCTTT. Residues: CASSVLLTNTEAFF.

V and J are TRBV19 and TRBJ2-6, with D possibly matching TRBD1 (6 bases). The germline gives CDR1 LNHDA, CDR2 SQIVND (reference sequence). The CDR3 contains 17 residues. Between the trimmed V and J ends, which lost 7 bases and 3 bases, there was a span of 19 bases. DNA for the CDR3: TGTGCCAGTAACATGCCGCACAGGGAGCATGGGGCCAACGTCCTGACTTTC. Amino acids: CASNMPHREHGANVLTF.

This clonotype was seen just once. This chain joins TRBV7-6 and TRBJ2-3, with 8 bases matching TRBD2. Trimming cost V 1 base and J 2 bases; bases outside gene matches: 11. This CDR3 contains 18 residues. CDR1 and CDR2 (germline): SGHVS, FNYEAQ. The CDR3 here is CASSLGPRGTRSTDTQYF. The CDR3 region has the DNA TGTGCCAGCAGCTTAGGCCCGAGGGGGACTAGATCCACAGATACGCAGTATTTT.

This clonotype was recorded at least ten times. The chain is built from TRBV11-2 and TRBJ2-1, with 9 bases identical to TRBD1. Germline V gene data show CDR1 as SGHAT and CDR2 as FQNNGV. The junction had 4 bases not matched to a gene; V was cut back by 5 bases and J by 14 bases. This CDR3 is built from 11 residues. Here the CDR3 reads CASSVGTGKFF. The CDR3 DNA is TGTGCCAGCAGCGTTGGGACAGGGAAGTTCTTC. Drawing the rest from reference TRBV11-2 and TRBJ2-1, the complete variable domain is EAGVAQSPRYKIIEKRQSVAFWCNPISGHATLYWYQQILGQGPKLLIQFQNNGVVDDSQLPKDRFSAERLKGVDSTLKIQPAKLEDSAVYLCASSVGTGKFFGPGTRLTVL.

Details on this clonotype: A much larger clone differs by one base, so this may be a read error. The chain links TRBV18 to TRBJ1-6; TRBD1 is a possible D gene (6 bases). CDR1 is KGHSH and CDR2 is LQKENI in the germline V gene. Trimming removed 2 bases from V and 11 bases from J, with 13 bases in between. This CDR3 is 14 amino acids long. CDR3: CASSPRGANPPLHF. CDR3 nucleotide sequence: TGTGCCAGCTCACCAAGGGGGGCCAATCCACCCCTCCACTTT.

This sequence joins TRBV19 and TRBJ2-2; D possibly uses TRBD1 or TRBD2 (5 bases each). This CDR3 region has 17 residues. Trimming left V 6 bases short and J 0 bases short, with 17 bases between. The germline V gene encodes CDR1 LNHDA and CDR2 SQIVND (reference sequence). The CDR3 region is CASSGFLGPPNTGELFF. CDR3 nucleotides: TGTGCCAGTAGCGGATTCCTGGGACCTCCGAACACCGGGGAGCTGTTTTTT.

This rearrangement joins TRBV15 to TRBJ1-6; D gene unclear. CDR1 is LNHNV and CDR2 is YYDKDF in the germline V gene (reference sequence). The CDR3 covers 13 residues. V lost 7 bases to trimming and J lost 0 bases, with 4 bases between them. The CDR3 DNA reads as TGTGCCACCACCATCTCCTATAATTCACCCCTCCACTTT. Translated: CATTISYNSPLHF. The variable domain in full, completed from reference TRBV15 and TRBJ1-6, reads DAMVIQNPRYQVTQFGKPVTLSCSQTLNHNVMYWYQQKSSQAPKLLFHYYDKDFNNEADTPDNFQSRRPNTSFCFLDIRSPGLGDTAMYLCATTISYNSPLHFGNGTRLTVT.

This clonotype was counted ten times or more. V and J are TRBV6-5 and TRBJ1-1; 7 nucleotides align to TRBD1. V dropped 5 bases and J dropped 4; count of bases not matched to a gene: 7. This CDR3 has 14 amino acids. Looked up from germline, CDR1 is MNHEY and CDR2 is SVGAGI. CDR3 region: CASSANHRGTEAFF. For the CDR3, the DNA is TGTGCCAGCAGTGCGAATCACAGGGGCACTGAAGCTTTCTTT.

This clonotype occurred many times. The chain combines TRBV12-3 or TRBV12-4 with TRBJ1-5; D is undetermined. V was cut by 3 bases and J by 2 bases, with 11 bases left in between. This CDR3 spans 15 amino acids. CDR3 bases: TGTGCCAGCAGTTTCAGTGCGCATCGCAATCAGCCCCAGCATTTT. Its protein is CASSFSAHRNQPQHF.

This clonotype was seen repeatedly, ten times or more. The rearrangement joins TRBV2 to TRBJ1-1, with 7 bases fitting TRBD1. This CDR3 contains 14 residues. Germline V gene lookup returns CDR1 SNHLY and CDR2 FYNNEI. Trimming cost V 6 bases and J 0 bases; bases outside gene matches: 4. The CDR3 region has the DNA TGTGCCAGCAGGACAGGGCGATTGAACACTGAAGCTTTCTTT. Amino acid sequence: CASRTGRLNTEAFF.

There are many counts of this clonotype. The V gene is TRBV5-1, the J gene TRBJ2-5, with 8 nucleotides matching TRBD2. Trimming cost V 0 bases and J 1 base; bases outside gene matches: 5. CDR3 length: 16 amino acids. Germline assignment: CDR1 SGHRS and CDR2 YFSETQ. CDR3 sequence (DNA): TGCGCCAGCAGCTTGGTCGGGGGGGGTATCCAAGAGACCCAGTACTTC. Its protein product is CASSLVGGGIQETQYF. The complete variable domain, with remaining parts taken from reference TRBV5-1 and TRBJ2-5, reads KAGVTQTPRYLIKTRGQQVTLSCSPISGHRSVSWYQQTPGQGLQFLFEYFSETQRNKGNFPGRFSGRQFSNSRSEMNVSTLELGDSALYLCASSLVGGGIQETQYFGPGTRLLVL.

The chain is built from TRBV7-2 and TRBJ2-7; 12 bases match TRBD2. V was pared by 5 bases and J by 7 bases, with 9 bases of the junction left unmatched. The CDR3 extends over 15 amino acids. The germline V gene encodes CDR1 SGHTA and CDR2 FQGNSA. DNA of the CDR3: TGTGCCAGCAGCGACCAACTAGCGGGGGGAGGGGAGCAGTACTTC. This encodes CASSDQLAGGGEQYF. The full variable domain, rest sourced from reference TRBV7-2 and TRBJ2-7, is GAGVSQSPSNKVTEKGKDVELRCDPISGHTALYWYRQSLGQGLEFLIYFQGNSAPDKSGLPSDRFSAERTGGSVSTLTIQRTQQEDSAVYLCASSDQLAGGGEQYFGPGTRLTVT.

The chain links TRBV20-1 to TRBJ2-1; TRBD2 agrees at 7 bases. V lost 8 bases and J lost 8; bases outside the gene matches: 9. Germline V gene lookup returns CDR1 DFQATT and CDR2 SNEGSKA (reference sequence). This CDR3 has 12 amino acids. This CDR3 reads CSLCQGGDEQFF. The CDR3 nucleotides read TGCAGTTTATGCCAGGGAGGGGATGAGCAGTTCTTC.

This clonotype has a count of ten or more. The V and J genes are TRBV29-1 and TRBJ1-1; D is unresolved. Germline-derived CDR1 and CDR2 are SQVTM and ANQGSEA. V was clipped by 7 bases and J by 1 base, with 7 bases between them. This CDR3 has 11 amino acids. This CDR3 is CSARANTEAFF. The CDR3 nucleotides read TGCAGCGCCCGTGCGAACACTGAAGCTTTCTTT.

This sequence joins TRBV24-1 and TRBJ2-3; D not certain. Trimming took off 6 bases at V and 2 bases at J, with 8 bases between the two ends. This CDR3 has 13 residues. In germline, CDR1 is KGHDR, CDR2 SFDVKD. CDR3 nucleotides: TGTGCCACCAGTACGAGCAACACAGATACGCAGTATTTT. This gives the protein CATSTSNTDTQYF.

This clonotype was detected many times. V usage is TRBV19 and J usage is TRBJ1-4; D is unresolved. Germline CDR1 LNHDA, CDR2 SQIVND (reference sequence). V lost 2 bases and J lost 6, with 10 bases in between. The CDR3 contains 14 residues. The CDR3 coding sequence is TGTGCCAGTAGTATAAGGTTCAAACATGAAAAACTGTTTTTT. It yields the protein CASSIRFKHEKLFF.

A word on this clonotype: Sequence at one end of the junction differs from germline and may be a read error. The chain has TRBV5-1 and TRBJ2-5; tentatively, D is TRBD1 or TRBD2 (5 bases each). The CDR3 is 15 residues long. Per germline, CDR1 SGHRS and CDR2 YFSETQ. The CDR3 bases are TGTGCCAGCAGCCTCGGGACCACCGGCCAAGAGACCCAGTACTTC. Its protein product is CASSLGTTGQETQYF.

The chain carries TRBV10-3 and TRBJ1-5; a possible D gene is TRBD1 (5 bases). The germline CDR1 and CDR2 sequences are ENHRY and SYGVKD. CDR3 length equals 16 residues. Trimming removed 2 bases from V and 5 bases from J, with 16 bases in between. The CDR3 protein is CAISETRGQGHQPQHF. DNA of the CDR3: TGTGCCATCAGTGAGACTAGAGGGCAGGGCCATCAGCCCCAGCATTTT.